A single sample is the source of the 24 T cell receptor beta chains below, sequenced in a study of blood T cells in healthy people across ages. With a J-beta primer mix and a sample-barcoded 5' primer, a second PCR ran about 7 to 12 cycles. TCRdb independently ran MiXCR on the 5' RACE reads; one entry per CDR3 protein. The table records 1,500,000 or so distinct CDR3 sequences, approximately 63% of them present only once. The source material was blood. Receptor source: a man aged 18 to 30 in good health.

On this clonotype: This clone may be a read error of a much larger clone one base away. V gene TRBV29-1 combines with J gene TRBJ2-1; the match to TRBD1 covers 7 bases. This CDR3 comprises 14 residues. The germline gives CDR1 SQVTM, CDR2 ANQGSEA. This chain's CDR3 is CSVPSDRIYNERFF. In DNA, the CDR3 is TGCAGCGTCCCATCGGACAGGATCTACAATGAGCGGTTCTTC.

The rearrangement links TRBV20-1 to TRBJ1-1; 8 bases line up with TRBD1. The CDR3 totals 12 residues. V was clipped by 8 bases and J by 6 bases; unmatched bases: 8. CDR1 is DFQATT, CDR2 SNEGSKA, per germline (reference sequence). This chain's CDR3 is CSPEGQGPEAFF. The DNA of the CDR3 is TGCAGTCCGGAAGGACAGGGCCCTGAAGCTTTCTTT.

The rearrangement joins TRBV11-2 to TRBJ2-3, with TRBD2 identical over 7 bases. Germline-derived CDR1 and CDR2 are SGHAT and FQNNGV. Germline trimming cut 2 bases from V and 2 bases from J; bases unmatched to any gene: 4. The CDR3 consists of 15 residues. The CDR3 bases are TGTGCCAGCAGCTTACGGGGGGTAAACACAGATACGCAGTATTTT. It specifies CASSLRGVNTDTQYF. Supplemented by reference TRBV11-2 and TRBJ2-3, the full variable domain reads EAGVAQSPRYKIIEKRQSVAFWCNPISGHATLYWYQQILGQGPKLLIQFQNNGVVDDSQLPKDRFSAERLKGVDSTLKIQPAKLEDSAVYLCASSLRGVNTDTQYFGPGTRLTVL.

The chain couples TRBV29-1 to TRBJ2-1, with D perhaps TRBD1 or TRBD2 (5 bases each). V lost 0 bases and J lost 7, with 19 bases in between. This CDR3 region has 16 residues. The germline V gene encodes CDR1 SQVTM and CDR2 ANQGSEA. The CDR3 sequence is CSVEEGPGPPINEQFF. Here the CDR3 DNA reads TGCAGCGTTGAAGAGGGGCCGGGACCGCCCATAAATGAGCAGTTCTTC.

The rearrangement joins TRBV29-1 to TRBJ2-5; TRBD1 might be the D (5 bases). The CDR3 runs 11 residues. Germline-derived CDR1 and CDR2 are SQVTM and ANQGSEA. Trimming left V 7 bases short and J 11 bases short, with 17 bases between. DNA for the CDR3: TGCAGCGCCCGAAGGGGTTTGGAGCAGTACTTC. Its translation is CSARRGLEQYF.

The V gene is TRBV5-1, the J gene TRBJ2-4; perhaps D is TRBD1 or TRBD2 (5 bases each). The DNA end is a closer match to TRBJ2-7, so the J assignment may be wrong. The CDR3 has 14 residues. Looked up from germline, CDR1 is SGHRS and CDR2 is YFSETQ. CDR3 in amino acids: CASSLITGPYEQYF. Written as DNA, the CDR3 is TGCGCCAGCAGCTTGATTACGGGACCCTACGAGCAGTACTTC.

The rearrangement joins TRBV28 to TRBJ1-1, with D unresolved. The V gene's germline CDR1 is MDHEN and CDR2 SYDVKM. V lost 5 bases, J lost 3 bases, and 13 bases lay in between. This CDR3 has 14 amino acids. The CDR3 DNA follows: TGTGCCAGCAGTCAACCGGGCGGGCACACTGAAGCTTTCTTT. Translated: CASSQPGGHTEAFF.

This chain uses TRBV20-1 with TRBJ2-7, with 9 bases matching TRBD2. Germline V lookup: CDR1 DFQATT, CDR2 SNEGSKA (reference sequence). Trimming removed 6 bases from V and 9 bases from J; junction bases left unmatched: 9. The length of the CDR3 is 12 residues. The CDR3 spells CSASAGGTVQYF. The CDR3 DNA reads TGCAGTGCATCAGCGGGAGGTACGGTGCAGTACTTC.

The CDR3 here is CASRWTGQGRNEQFF. The CDR3 bases are TGTGCCAGCAGATGGACGGGACAGGGAAGGAATGAGCAGTTCTTC. V usage is TRBV13 and J usage is TRBJ2-1; 9 bases line up with TRBD1. The CDR3 contains 15 residues. Germline CDR1 reads PRHDT; CDR2 reads FYEKMQ (reference sequence). Germline trimming cut 6 bases from V and 7 bases from J; bases unmatched to any gene: 10. Based on the CDR3 plus reference TRBV13 and TRBJ2-1, the full variable domain is AAGVIQSPRHLIKEKRETATLKCYPIPRHDTVYWYQQGPGQDPQFLISFYEKMQSDKGSIPDRFSAQQFSDYHSELNMSSLELGDSALYFCASRWTGQGRNEQFFGPGTRLTVL.

The chain has TRBV20-1 and TRBJ2-3; maybe TRBD2 (6 bases). Per germline, CDR1 DFQATT and CDR2 SNEGSKA (reference sequence). The CDR3 is 14 amino acids. V was clipped by 6 bases and J by 1 base, with 14 bases between them. The CDR3 DNA sequence: TGCAGTGCCGTCCCAGCGGGTGGCACAGATACGCAGTATTTT. Its protein product is CSAVPAGGTDTQYF.

The chain has TRBV14 and TRBJ2-4; the match to TRBD1 covers 8 bases. The J call may be wrong; the DNA end is better matched by TRBJ2-7. This CDR3 spans 14 amino acids. CDR1 and CDR2 from the germline V gene are SGHDN and FVKESK. CDR3 DNA: TGTGCCAGCAGCCAAGAGAGACAGGGGAGCGAGCAGTACTTC. Translated, it gives CASSQERQGSEQYF.

The chain joins TRBV20-1 to TRBJ2-1; D possibly corresponds to TRBD1 (6 bases). Trimming left V 0 bases short and J 4 bases short, with 13 bases between. CDR3 length equals 15 residues. CDR1 is DFQATT and CDR2 is SNEGSKA in the germline V gene (reference sequence). The CDR3 sequence: CSARDPQGSYNEQFF. As DNA, the CDR3 is TGCAGTGCTAGAGATCCCCAGGGGTCATACAATGAGCAGTTCTTC.

The chain is built from TRBV9 and TRBJ2-1; 11 bases match TRBD2. CDR3 length: 15 amino acids. Germline lookup yields CDR1 SGDLS and CDR2 YYNGEE. Trimming at V came to 5 bases and at J to 6 bases, leaving 7 bases not matched to a gene. The CDR3 nucleotides read TGTGCCAGCAGGGCCGGGACTAGCGGAAGCAATGAGCAGTTCTTC. Amino acids: CASRAGTSGSNEQFF.

V usage is TRBV6-5 and J usage is TRBJ2-1; 9 bases align to TRBD1. The trim removed 2 bases at V and 7 bases at J, leaving 15 bases unmatched. This CDR3 has 18 residues. The germline V gene encodes CDR1 MNHEY and CDR2 SVGAGI. The CDR3 sequence is CASSYTGTHTGGRNEQFF. CDR3 in DNA: TGTGCCAGCAGTTACACAGGTACCCATACAGGGGGCCGGAATGAGCAGTTCTTC.

V and J are TRBV20-1 and TRBJ2-5; D perhaps matches TRBD1 (6 bases). The CDR3 contains 12 residues. Germline values: CDR1 DFQATT, CDR2 SNEGSKA (reference sequence). The CDR3 protein is CSTKRGQETQYF. The CDR3 region has the DNA TGCAGCACAAAAAGGGGGCAAGAGACCCAGTACTTC.

The chain carries TRBV15 and TRBJ1-5; perhaps TRBD1 as D (5 bases). The V gene's germline CDR1 is LNHNV and CDR2 YYDKDF (reference sequence). Between the trimmed V and J ends, which lost 2 bases and 2 bases, there was a span of 16 bases. This CDR3 contains 17 residues. The DNA of the CDR3 is TGTGCCACCAGCAGACCTGGGGACGGATGGGGCAATCAGCCCCAGCATTTT. Translation gives CATSRPGDGWGNQPQHF.

This clonotype was detected once. This chain connects TRBV11-2 to TRBJ2-7; no clear D. Germline values: CDR1 SGHAT, CDR2 FQNNGV. Deletions cut 5 bases from V and 1 base from J, with 6 bases between. The CDR3 spans 12 residues. CDR3 in amino acids: CASSRISYEQYF. The CDR3 region has the DNA TGTGCCAGCAGCCGGATATCCTACGAGCAGTACTTC.

V gene TRBV20-1 combines with J gene TRBJ2-7; D is undetermined. CDR3 size: 12 residues. Trimming took 0 bases from V and 6 from J, leaving 9 bases between them. Germline loops: CDR1 DFQATT, CDR2 SNEGSKA (reference sequence). The CDR3 bases are TGCAGTGCTAGAGATCTCTGGCCCGAGCAGTACTTC. Encoded protein: CSARDLWPEQYF.

This clonotype was observed a single time. The chain employs TRBV6-6 and TRBJ2-2; D is uncertain. The CDR3 spans 13 residues. Trimming left V 2 bases short and J 3 bases short, with 4 bases between. The germline V gene encodes CDR1 MNHNY and CDR2 SVGAGI (reference sequence). CDR3 region: CASSYVYTGELFF. The CDR3 DNA follows: TGTGCCAGCAGTTACGTCTACACCGGGGAGCTGTTTTTT.

The rearrangement joins TRBV15 to TRBJ2-1, with 7 bases that match TRBD1. The junction had 13 bases not matched to a gene; V was cut back by 3 bases and J by 8 bases. CDR3 length equals 16 residues. Germline assignment: CDR1 LNHNV and CDR2 YYDKDF (reference sequence). The chain's CDR3 is CATSSKEGGQIYEQFF. In DNA form, the CDR3 reads TGTGCCACCAGCAGTAAGGAAGGGGGACAGATCTATGAGCAGTTCTTC.

This clonotype has ten or more counts. The J gene is TRBJ2-1, the V gene TRBV6-4; 13 positions match TRBD2. The length of the CDR3 is 15 residues. Per germline, CDR1 MRHNA and CDR2 SNTAGT. The V segment lost 3 bases and the J segment 6 bases; nucleotides outside the gene matches: 2. CDR3 DNA: TGTGCCAGCAGTGAAAGACTAGCGGGGGGCAATGAGCAGTTCTTC. The encoded protein is CASSERLAGGNEQFF.

The chain uses TRBV12-3 or TRBV12-4 and TRBJ1-2; no clear D. The CDR3 is 11 amino acids. The V end was cut by 3 bases, the J end by 7 bases, with 6 bases between. The CDR3 coding sequence is TGTGCCAGCAGTTTTGCCTTTGGCTACACCTTC. Translated: CASSFAFGYTF.

CDR3 in amino acids: CASSEAGRATSHNEQFF. The CDR3 DNA sequence: TGTGCCAGCAGTGAAGCCGGGCGGGCTACATCGCACAATGAGCAGTTCTTC. The gene calls are TRBV2 and TRBJ2-1, with D maybe TRBD2 (5 bases). CDR1 SNHLY and CDR2 FYNNEI come from the germline V gene. The CDR3 is made up of 17 amino acids. V lost 0 bases, J lost 5 bases, and 17 bases lay in between.

The V and J genes are TRBV6-5 and TRBJ1-2; TRBD1 is a possible D gene (6 bases). CDR1 MNHEY and CDR2 SVGAGI come from the germline V gene. Trimming took 2 bases from V and 0 from J, leaving 19 bases between them. The CDR3 spans 18 residues. CDR3 in DNA: TGTGCCAGCAGTTACCTTCTCCCAGGGGCGGTAGCTAACTATGGCTACACCTTC. This translates into CASSYLLPGAVANYGYTF.